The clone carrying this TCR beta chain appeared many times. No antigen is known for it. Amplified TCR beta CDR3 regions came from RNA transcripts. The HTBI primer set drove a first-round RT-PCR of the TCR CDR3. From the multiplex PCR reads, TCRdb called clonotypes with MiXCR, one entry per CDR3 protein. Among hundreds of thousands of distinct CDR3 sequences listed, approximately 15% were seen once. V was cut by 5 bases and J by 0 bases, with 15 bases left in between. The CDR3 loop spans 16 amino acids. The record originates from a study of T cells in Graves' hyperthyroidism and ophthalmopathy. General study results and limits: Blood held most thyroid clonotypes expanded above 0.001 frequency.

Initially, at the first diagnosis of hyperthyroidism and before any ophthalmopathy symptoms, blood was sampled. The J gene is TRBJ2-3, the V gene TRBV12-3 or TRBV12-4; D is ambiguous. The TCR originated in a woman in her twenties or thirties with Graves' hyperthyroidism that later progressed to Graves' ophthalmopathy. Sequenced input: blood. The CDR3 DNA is TGTGCCAGCAGTCCCCAACGACACCGAAGCACAGATACGCAGTATTTT. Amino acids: CASSPQRHRSTDTQYF.